One TCR beta chain is described in this entry. Its antigen is not known. The PCR used 60 Vbeta and 13 Jbeta primers. Per the study methods: Approximately 11 million of the 80 million or so unique TCR beta chains counted in a later analysis were shared. Some clones are missing from TCRdb's copy, which holds only in-frame ones; the method was immunoSEQ multiplex PCR. Clone size and V and J calls were adopted from that table, with D and trimming inferred from the DNA. The data contain some 190,000 clones, more than 70% of them seen just once; the ten biggest clones take up about 1.1%. The data belong to a study of cytomegalovirus exposure and HLA in healthy donors. The CDR3 contains 15 residues. Germline loops: CDR1 SGHDT, CDR2 YYEEEE. Trimming shortened V by 1 base and J by 4 bases, and 12 bases separated the two germline ends. Study conclusions and caveats: TCR beta sequences reportedly predicted the HLA-A and HLA-B alleles of most subjects accurately.

Material: PBMCs. V gene TRBV5-6 combines with J gene TRBJ2-1, with D perhaps matching TRBD1 (5 bases). This receptor was identified in a woman aged 40-49 years in good health and CMV-seronegative. The CDR3: CASSLRGRGYNEQFF. CDR3 sequence (DNA): TGTGCCAGCAGCTTGAGGGGTCGAGGATACAATGAGCAGTTCTTC.